This T cell receptor beta chain was recovered during a study of blood T cell repertoires in COVID-19. Overall study context: In each case, the material was cDNA or gDNA derived from T cells, B-cell-depleted T cells, or PBMCs.

CDR3 length: 13 amino acids. CDR1 is SNHLY, CDR2 FYNNEI, per germline. The V end was cut by 2 bases, the J end by 7 bases, with 11 bases between. In the original processing: Quantification of nucleated cells was approximated via reference gene primer amplification. Repertoires were generated with immunoSEQ multiplex PCR, while TCRdb's copy carries only in-frame clones and drops some. V and J calls and clone size are given by that table; D and trimming were obtained from the DNA. The table has about 230,000 clones, around 86% seen once; the top ten hold roughly 11%. This TCR came from a man aged 50-60 years with COVID-19, enrolled during active disease. Input material: peripheral blood. The chain links TRBV2 to TRBJ1-1; D not resolved. The CDR3 region is CASSERGTLEAFF. DNA of the CDR3: TGTGCCAGCAGTGAACGGGGAACCCTTGAAGCTTTCTTT.